This record looks at one T cell receptor (beta chain) sequence and its context. This entry comes from a study of blood T cell repertoires in COVID-19. Assay used: immunoSEQ multiplex PCR; TCRdb lists only in-frame clones, some missing. Found here are 400,000 or so clones, approximately 86% of them singletons; the top ten hold more than 2%. Germline lookup yields CDR1 LNHDA and CDR2 SQIVND (reference sequence). V lost 6 bases and J lost 1; bases outside the gene matches: 7. The CDR3 spans 15 residues. This chain joins TRBV19 and TRBJ1-1; TRBD1 matches 8 bases. The source of this sequence is a woman between 40 and 50 years old with acute COVID-19. The source material was PBMCs or T cells enriched from blood (not recorded which). The CDR3 region is CASRMGDRRNTEAFF. In nucleotides, the CDR3 is TGTGCCAGTAGAATGGGGGACAGGCGGAACACTGAAGCTTTCTTT. Using reference TRBV19 and TRBJ1-1 for the parts outside the CDR3, the full variable domain is DGGITQSPKYLFRKEGQNVTLSCEQNLNHDAMYWYRQDPGQGLRLIYYSQIVNDFQKGDIAEGYSVSREKKESFPLTVTSAQKNPTAFYLCASRMGDRRNTEAFFGQGTRLTVV.